The sequence of this TCR beta chain was determined in a study of T cells in localized non-small cell lung cancer. Sequencing was performed with immunoSEQ multiplex PCR; in TCRdb, only in-frame clones are kept and a portion is missing. This table has tens of thousands of clones, around nine tenths appearing once. Study results and limitations: Within adjacent lung there appeared a median approximately 62 of the top 100 tumor clones. Of the tissues analyzed, uninvolved adjacent lung showed maximal T cell clonality, greater than tumor. Higher T cell density in the blood was associated with longer overall survival, whereas higher adjacent-lung clonality associated with shorter survival. Sequencing was restricted to one tumor region; therefore, heterogeneity remains possible.

Concerning this clone itself: Its antigen remains unknown.

The CDR3 is 14 residues long. V trimming: 4 bases; J trimming: 7 bases; junction bases outside the gene matches: 5. From germline, CDR1 is SNHLY and CDR2 FYNNEI. V usage is TRBV2 and J usage is TRBJ1-5, with 9 bases matching TRBD1. Material: peripheral blood, obtained before any cancer treatment. The sequence came from a female donor older than 55 with stage I squamous cell lung carcinoma. CDR3 sequence: CASSGYRGRQPQHF. In DNA, the CDR3 is TGTGCCAGCAGTGGGTACAGGGGGCGGCAGCCCCAGCATTTT.